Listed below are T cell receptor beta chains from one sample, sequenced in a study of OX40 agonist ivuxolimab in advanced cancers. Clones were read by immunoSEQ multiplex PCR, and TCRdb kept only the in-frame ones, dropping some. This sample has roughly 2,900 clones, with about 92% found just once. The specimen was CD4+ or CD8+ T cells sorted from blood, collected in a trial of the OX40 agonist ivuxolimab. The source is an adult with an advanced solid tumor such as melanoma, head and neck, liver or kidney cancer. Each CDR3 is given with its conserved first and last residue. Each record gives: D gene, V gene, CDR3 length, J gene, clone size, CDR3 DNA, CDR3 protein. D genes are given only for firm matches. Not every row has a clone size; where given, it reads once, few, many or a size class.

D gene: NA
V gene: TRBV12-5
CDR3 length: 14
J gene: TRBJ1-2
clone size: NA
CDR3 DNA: TGTGCTAGTGGTTTGGGGACGGGCCACTATGGCTACACCTTC
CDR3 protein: CASGLGTGHYGYTF

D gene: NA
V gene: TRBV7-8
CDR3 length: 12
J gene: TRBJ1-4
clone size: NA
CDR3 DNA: TGTGCCAGCGGCCGAGGGGGTGAAAAACTGTTTTTT
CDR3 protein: CASGRGGEKLFF

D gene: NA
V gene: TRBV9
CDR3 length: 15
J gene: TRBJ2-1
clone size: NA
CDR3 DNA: TGTGCCAGCAGCGTAGCCGGGGGTCCGTACAATGAGCAGTTCTTC
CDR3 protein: CASSVAGGPYNEQFF

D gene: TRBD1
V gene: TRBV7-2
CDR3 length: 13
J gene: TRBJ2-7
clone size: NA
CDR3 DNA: TGTGCCAGCAGCTCGGACAGGGGACAAAACCTATACTTC
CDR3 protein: CASSSDRGQNLYF

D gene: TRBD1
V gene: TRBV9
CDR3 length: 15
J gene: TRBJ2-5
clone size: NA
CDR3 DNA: TGTGCCAGCAGCGCGACAGGGGTAACAGGGGAGACCCAGTACTTC
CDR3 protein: CASSATGVTGETQYF

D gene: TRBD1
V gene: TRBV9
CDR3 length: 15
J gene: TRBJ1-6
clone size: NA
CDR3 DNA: TGTGCCAGCAGCGTACTTTCAGGGGGAAATTCACCCCTCCACTTT
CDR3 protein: CASSVLSGGNSPLHF

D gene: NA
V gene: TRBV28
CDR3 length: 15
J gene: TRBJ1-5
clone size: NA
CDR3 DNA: TGTGCCAGCAGTCTAATGGCGAGGGTCAATCAGCCCCAGCATTTT
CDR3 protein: CASSLMARVNQPQHF

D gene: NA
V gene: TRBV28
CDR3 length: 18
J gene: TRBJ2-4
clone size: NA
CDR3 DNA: TGTGCCAGCAGTTTAAATTGGGTAGACAAGTTAGCCAAAAACATTCAGTACTTC
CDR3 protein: CASSLNWVDKLAKNIQYF

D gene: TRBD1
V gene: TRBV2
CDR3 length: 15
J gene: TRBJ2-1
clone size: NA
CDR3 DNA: TGTGCCAGCAGCGAGATGGGACAGGGGGCAAATGAGCAGTTCTTC
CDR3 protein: CASSEMGQGANEQFF

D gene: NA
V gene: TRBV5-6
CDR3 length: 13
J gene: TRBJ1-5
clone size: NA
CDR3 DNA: TGTGCCAGCAGCTGGGGGGGGAATCAGCCCCAGCATTTT
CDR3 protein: CASSWGGNQPQHF

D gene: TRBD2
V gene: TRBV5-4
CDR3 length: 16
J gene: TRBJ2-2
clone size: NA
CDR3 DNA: TGTGCCAGCAGCTTGATCAGCGGGGAGAACACCGGGGAGCTGTTTTTT
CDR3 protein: CASSLISGENTGELFF

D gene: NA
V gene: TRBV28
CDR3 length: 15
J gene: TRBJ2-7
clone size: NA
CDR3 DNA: TGTGCCAGCAGTTTATGGTCGTCCAATGGTTACGAGCAGTACTTC
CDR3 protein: CASSLWSSNGYEQYF

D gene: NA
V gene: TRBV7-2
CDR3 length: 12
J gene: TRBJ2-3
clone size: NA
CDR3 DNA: TGTGCCAGCAGCTTATGGGCAGATACGCAGTATTTT
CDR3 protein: CASSLWADTQYF

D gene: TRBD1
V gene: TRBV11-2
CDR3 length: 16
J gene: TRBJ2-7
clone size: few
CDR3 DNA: TGTGCCAGCAGGGGATTACCGGGACAGGGGATAATAGAGCAGTACTTC
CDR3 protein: CASRGLPGQGIIEQYF

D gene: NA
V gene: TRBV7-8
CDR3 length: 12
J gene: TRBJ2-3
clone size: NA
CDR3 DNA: TGTGCCACCTCGGGGGGCACAGATACGCAGTATTTT
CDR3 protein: CATSGGTDTQYF

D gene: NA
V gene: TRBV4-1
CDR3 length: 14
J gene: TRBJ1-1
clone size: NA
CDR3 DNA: TGCGCCAGCAGCCAAGATCAGGACCTCCGGTGGGCTTTCTTT
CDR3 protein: CASSQDQDLRWAFF

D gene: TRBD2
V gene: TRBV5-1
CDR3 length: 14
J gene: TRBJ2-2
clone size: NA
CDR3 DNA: TGCGCCAGCAGCTTTGGGGGGGACACCGGGGAGCTGTTTTTT
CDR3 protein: CASSFGGDTGELFF

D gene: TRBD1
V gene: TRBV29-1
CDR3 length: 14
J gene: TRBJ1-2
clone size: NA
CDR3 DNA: TGCAGCGTTGCGTCGGCCCGAGACAGGGTTGGCTACACCTTC
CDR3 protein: CSVASARDRVGYTF

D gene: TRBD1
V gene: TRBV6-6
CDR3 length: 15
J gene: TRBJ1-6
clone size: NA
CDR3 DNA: TGTGCCAGCGCCACGACAGGGGTTTGGCGTTCACCCCTCCACTTT
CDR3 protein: CASATTGVWRSPLHF

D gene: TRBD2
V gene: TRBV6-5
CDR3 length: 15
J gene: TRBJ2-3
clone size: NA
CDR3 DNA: TGTGCCAGCAGTTACCGGGGGGGGGTCACAGATACGCAGTATTTT
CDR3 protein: CASSYRGGVTDTQYF